This T cell receptor (beta chain) emerged from a study of CD8+ T cells in alopecia areata (dated by TCRdb to 2016 to 2018). Regarding the study in general: Treated patients were enrolled in an open-label pilot trial of oral tofacitinib, 5 to 10 mg twice daily, for moderate-to-severe alopecia areata. To study T cell clonal expansion in alopecia areata, the researchers applied high-throughput TCRbeta sequencing to both the C3H/HeJ mouse model and human patients. Scalp tissue and sorted CD4+ and CD8+ peripheral blood T cells from patchy and totalis/universalis alopecia areata patients and from healthy controls were covered by human TCRbeta sequencing. TCRbeta CDR3 regions were amplified by immunoSEQ multiplex PCR with 35 Vbeta forward and 13 Jbeta reverse primers. The SALT score, which quantifies the percentage of affected scalp surface area, was used to measure disease severity in treated patients. Biopsies were taken from tofacitinib-treated patients at baseline and again at 4 and 24 weeks into treatment, and several of those patients also had a later scalp biopsy. Scalp clonality was compared across normal scalp (n=4), patchy alopecia areata scalp (n=8), and alopecia totalis/universalis scalp (n=8). RNA came from the PAXgene miRNA kit for fixed scalp, the miRNeasy kit for PBMCs, and the RNeasy kit for mouse skin. Tofacitinib was given for 6 to 18 months, followed by 6 months of follow-up off drug to assess delayed response and recurrence.

Points on this clone: The clone's antigen remains unknown. Within one base of it there is no much larger clone, and no base qualities were kept.

The research as a whole found: Compared with normal scalp, lesional scalp, particularly in alopecia totalis/universalis, had higher clonality and more expanded CD8+ clones, which suggests antigenic drive. Shared TCR sequences between patients were less evident than in mice, which may be partly attributable to HLA diversity in the patient population. Resident alphabeta T cells in normal human skin are also sequenced, complicating scalp TCR repertoire analysis, unlike mouse skin dominated by gammadelta T cells. During tofacitinib treatment, many expanded lesional clones remained in scalp and blood, and this persistence may partly explain relapse after treatment is stopped. With tofacitinib, both scalp clonality and the number of expanded CD8+ clones among the top 100 scalp clones went down significantly. Because the treated cohort was small and had just a single nonresponder, larger studies are needed to establish links between baseline CD8+ expansion and response.

CDR1 and CDR2 are drawn from the germline V gene: MGHRA, YSYEKL. The CDR3 sequence holds 18 residues, the cysteine and phenylalanine included. The only DNA kept is the CDR3, 54 bases in frame from the first base. V and J are trimmed by 1 base and 1 base, and the gene matches miss 11 bases of the junction. Libraries came from the immunoSEQ multiplex PCR assay. RNA was extracted from all samples and reverse transcribed into cDNA, which served as template for TCR sequencing. First-strand cDNA was synthesized with SuperScript III using a 2:1 mix of oligo-dT and random hexamers. A synthetic immune receptor repertoire was used to gauge amplification bias, and whatever bias remained was removed computationally. For the original study's pipeline: Raw reads were preprocessed for error removal, and CDR3 was defined according to IMGT conventions as running from the conserved cysteine to phenylalanine. Clonality was calculated as 1 minus Shannon entropy normalized by log2 of the number of productive unique TCRs. Whether scalp clones were CD4 or CD8 was inferred by matching scalp TCRbeta sequences against CD4 and CD8 repertoires sorted from blood. TCRdb limited this immuneACCESS table to in-frame rearrangements with V and J called. A share of clones is missing; checked studies link under half to unresolved V genes, and the rest is unexplained. The V and J calls and clone size are taken from that table; D and trimming were inferred from the DNA. This sample lists under 350,000 clones; over 45% were detected once. In total, the top ten clones hold 1.8% of the sample.

What the time point label conveys for this sample: roughly 24 weeks on oral tofacitinib. The meaning of the sample's treatment or condition label: oral pan-JAK inhibitor, 5-10 mg twice daily. Peripheral blood and lesional scalp punch biopsies were obtained from patients with alopecia areata. PBMCs were isolated by density centrifugation and stained for CD3, CD4 and CD8, after which CD4+ and CD8+ T cells were sorted on a FACSAria. Recombination joined TRBV4-1 with TRBJ2-7; 9 bases in the middle match TRBD1. This TCR was sampled from a human donor with alopecia areata. The starting material was CD4+ T cells sorted from blood, obtained at week 24, from a patient treated with tofacitinib. The nucleotide sequence is TGCGCCAGCAGCCAAGGTCGGAGTACAGGGGGCGGGTCCTACGAGCAGTACTTC. It translates as CASSQGRSTGGGSYEQYF.